Listed below are T cell receptor beta chains from one sample, sequenced in a study of beta chain features in type 1 diabetes. Here immunoSEQ multiplex PCR was the method, and the copy in TCRdb shows in-frame clones only, minus some. Of hundreds of thousands of clones in the sample, 30% were seen once. Material for sequencing was naive CD4+ T cells from blood. The receptors here all came from a man aged 18-30 years in good health. Each CDR3 is given with its conserved first and last residue. Fields, in order: clone size, J gene, V gene, CDR3 length, D gene, CDR3 protein, CDR3 DNA. A D gene is named only where the DNA matches it firmly. A row's size may be missing; if present it is once, few, many or a size class.

clone_size: few
j_call: TRBJ2-7
v_call: TRBV30
cdr3_length: 11
d_call: -
cdr3_aa: CAWRDVNEQYF
cdr3_nt: TGTGCCTGGAGGGATGTAAACGAGCAGTACTTC

clone_size: once
j_call: TRBJ1-2
v_call: TRBV7-9
cdr3_length: 14
d_call: -
cdr3_aa: CASRPDNSNYGYTF
cdr3_nt: TGTGCCAGCAGACCGGACAACTCTAACTATGGCTACACCTTC

clone_size: few
j_call: TRBJ2-1
v_call: TRBV28
cdr3_length: 12
d_call: -
cdr3_aa: CASSSPWEKQFF
cdr3_nt: TGTGCCAGCAGCTCCCCTTGGGAGAAGCAGTTCTTC

clone_size: few
j_call: TRBJ2-1
v_call: TRBV29-1
cdr3_length: 12
d_call: -
cdr3_aa: CSVDGPVNEQFF
cdr3_nt: TGCAGCGTTGACGGCCCAGTGAATGAGCAGTTCTTC

clone_size: -
j_call: TRBJ2-1
v_call: TRBV9
cdr3_length: 15
d_call: -
cdr3_aa: CASSVEPGNYNEQFF
cdr3_nt: TGTGCCAGCAGCGTGGAACCGGGAAACTACAATGAGCAGTTCTTC

clone_size: -
j_call: TRBJ2-7
v_call: TRBV25-1
cdr3_length: 13
d_call: TRBD1
cdr3_aa: CASRGQGTYEQYF
cdr3_nt: TGTGCCAGCAGGGGACAGGGAACATACGAGCAGTACTTC

clone_size: -
j_call: TRBJ2-1
v_call: TRBV30
cdr3_length: 12
d_call: -
cdr3_aa: CAWSSWQYEQFF
cdr3_nt: TGTGCCTGGAGTTCTTGGCAGTATGAGCAGTTCTTC

clone_size: few
j_call: TRBJ1-1
v_call: TRBV30
cdr3_length: 12
d_call: -
cdr3_aa: CAWIKPQGAAFF
cdr3_nt: TGTGCCTGGATTAAACCACAGGGAGCGGCTTTCTTT

clone_size: few
j_call: TRBJ1-4
v_call: TRBV30
cdr3_length: 13
d_call: -
cdr3_aa: CAWSLDQDEKLFF
cdr3_nt: TGTGCCTGGAGCCTGGACCAGGATGAAAAACTGTTTTTT

clone_size: -
j_call: TRBJ2-3
v_call: TRBV7-2
cdr3_length: 15
d_call: TRBD2
cdr3_aa: CASSSTGTSADTQYF
cdr3_nt: TGTGCCAGCAGCTCCACCGGGACTAGCGCAGATACGCAGTATTTT

clone_size: -
j_call: TRBJ2-1
v_call: TRBV25-1
cdr3_length: 18
d_call: TRBD2
cdr3_aa: CASSEYIGGRAGHNEQFF
cdr3_nt: TGTGCCAGCAGTGAATATATTGGCGGGAGGGCCGGGCACAATGAGCAGTTCTTC

clone_size: few
j_call: TRBJ1-3
v_call: TRBV29-1
cdr3_length: 14
d_call: -
cdr3_aa: CSVSYPSKRDTIYF
cdr3_nt: TGCAGCGTTTCCTATCCGTCCAAGCGGGACACCATATATTTT

clone_size: -
j_call: TRBJ2-3
v_call: TRBV29-1
cdr3_length: 13
d_call: -
cdr3_aa: CSVLPGVTDTQYF
cdr3_nt: TGCAGCGTCCTACCCGGGGTGACAGATACGCAGTATTTT

clone_size: -
j_call: TRBJ1-4
v_call: TRBV29-1
cdr3_length: 14
d_call: -
cdr3_aa: CSVELREGSEKLFF
cdr3_nt: TGCAGCGTTGAATTGAGGGAGGGGAGTGAAAAACTGTTTTTT

clone_size: few
j_call: TRBJ2-5
v_call: TRBV4-1
cdr3_length: 13
d_call: -
cdr3_aa: CASSQGPLETQYF
cdr3_nt: TGCGCCAGCAGCCAGGGCCCCCTAGAGACCCAGTACTTC

clone_size: few
j_call: TRBJ2-3
v_call: TRBV5-4
cdr3_length: 16
d_call: -
cdr3_aa: CASLIGGGTSTDTQYF
cdr3_nt: TGTGCCAGCCTAATCGGGGGCGGTACTAGCACAGATACGCAGTATTTT

clone_size: -
j_call: TRBJ2-5
v_call: TRBV25-1
cdr3_length: 14
d_call: -
cdr3_aa: CASSEFLGRETQYF
cdr3_nt: TGTGCCAGCAGTGAATTCCTGGGCCGAGAGACCCAGTACTTC

clone_size: few
j_call: TRBJ1-2
v_call: TRBV7-9
cdr3_length: 10
d_call: -
cdr3_aa: CAVGGYGYTF
cdr3_nt: TGTGCCGTAGGGGGCTATGGCTACACCTTC

clone_size: -
j_call: TRBJ2-1
v_call: TRBV6-1
cdr3_length: 14
d_call: -
cdr3_aa: CASSWQDRYNEQFF
cdr3_nt: TGTGCCAGCAGTTGGCAGGACCGTTACAATGAGCAGTTCTTC

clone_size: -
j_call: TRBJ1-3
v_call: TRBV28
cdr3_length: 13
d_call: -
cdr3_aa: CASTPHSGNTIYF
cdr3_nt: TGTGCCAGCACCCCCCACTCTGGAAACACCATATATTTT

clone_size: -
j_call: TRBJ1-5
v_call: TRBV30
cdr3_length: 13
d_call: -
cdr3_aa: CAWGYRGNQPQHF
cdr3_nt: TGTGCCTGGGGCTACAGGGGCAATCAGCCCCAGCATTTT

clone_size: once
j_call: TRBJ2-1
v_call: TRBV7-9
cdr3_length: 14
d_call: -
cdr3_aa: CASTPLRVYNEQFF
cdr3_nt: TGTGCCAGCACCCCTCTGCGGGTGTACAATGAGCAGTTCTTC

clone_size: few
j_call: TRBJ2-6
v_call: TRBV29-1
cdr3_length: 14
d_call: -
cdr3_aa: CSVKTGTGANVLTF
cdr3_nt: TGCAGCGTTAAAACAGGGACTGGGGCCAACGTCCTGACTTTC

clone_size: few
j_call: TRBJ2-7
v_call: TRBV6-1
cdr3_length: 13
d_call: TRBD1
cdr3_aa: CASSESRQGRSYF
cdr3_nt: TGTGCCAGCAGTGAATCTCGACAGGGGAGGTCGTACTTC

clone_size: few
j_call: TRBJ2-1
v_call: TRBV30
cdr3_length: 13
d_call: -
cdr3_aa: CAWSVSRGNEQFF
cdr3_nt: TGTGCCTGGAGTGTATCCAGGGGCAATGAGCAGTTCTTC

clone_size: -
j_call: TRBJ1-2
v_call: TRBV25-1
cdr3_length: 13
d_call: -
cdr3_aa: CASSLYREDGYTF
cdr3_nt: TGTGCCAGCAGTTTGTACAGGGAGGATGGCTACACCTTC

clone_size: few
j_call: TRBJ1-1
v_call: TRBV5-1
cdr3_length: 14
d_call: -
cdr3_aa: CASSLEGLNTEAFF
cdr3_nt: TGCGCCAGCAGCTTGGAAGGTCTGAACACTGAAGCTTTCTTT

clone_size: few
j_call: TRBJ2-5
v_call: TRBV18
cdr3_length: 11
d_call: -
cdr3_aa: CASSSRETQYF
cdr3_nt: TGTGCCAGCTCATCCCGGGAGACCCAGTACTTC

clone_size: few
j_call: TRBJ2-5
v_call: TRBV29-1
cdr3_length: 12
d_call: TRBD1
cdr3_aa: CSVGQGEETQYF
cdr3_nt: TGCAGCGTTGGACAGGGCGAGGAGACCCAGTACTTC

clone_size: -
j_call: TRBJ1-2
v_call: TRBV30
cdr3_length: 12
d_call: -
cdr3_aa: CAWSGTVYGYTF
cdr3_nt: TGTGCCTGGAGTGGGACAGTCTATGGCTACACCTTC

clone_size: -
j_call: TRBJ2-7
v_call: TRBV11-2
cdr3_length: 14
d_call: TRBD2
cdr3_aa: CASSKSGVYYEQYF
cdr3_nt: TGTGCCAGCAGCAAAAGCGGGGTTTACTACGAGCAGTACTTC

clone_size: -
j_call: TRBJ2-5
v_call: TRBV5-4
cdr3_length: 11
d_call: -
cdr3_aa: CASSTQETQYF
cdr3_nt: TGTGCCAGCAGTACCCAAGAGACCCAGTACTTC

clone_size: -
j_call: TRBJ1-2
v_call: TRBV7-2
cdr3_length: 14
d_call: TRBD1
cdr3_aa: CASSPSGTAYGYTF
cdr3_nt: TGTGCCAGCAGCCCCTCCGGGACAGCCTATGGCTACACCTTC

clone_size: -
j_call: TRBJ2-7
v_call: TRBV7-2
cdr3_length: 16
d_call: -
cdr3_aa: CASSPGWGGAPYEQYF
cdr3_nt: TGTGCCAGCAGCCCAGGCTGGGGCGGGGCGCCCTACGAGCAGTACTTC

clone_size: few
j_call: TRBJ2-2
v_call: TRBV7-2
cdr3_length: 12
d_call: -
cdr3_aa: CASAGRGGELFF
cdr3_nt: TGTGCCAGCGCCGGGAGAGGCGGGGAGCTGTTTTTT

clone_size: -
j_call: TRBJ2-5
v_call: TRBV9
cdr3_length: 14
d_call: TRBD1
cdr3_aa: CASSAPDRGGTQYF
cdr3_nt: TGTGCCAGCAGCGCACCTGACAGGGGAGGGACCCAGTACTTC

clone_size: -
j_call: TRBJ2-3
v_call: TRBV6-5
cdr3_length: 15
d_call: -
cdr3_aa: CASSYLPGVVDTQYF
cdr3_nt: TGTGCCAGCAGTTACTTGCCGGGAGTGGTAGATACGCAGTATTTT